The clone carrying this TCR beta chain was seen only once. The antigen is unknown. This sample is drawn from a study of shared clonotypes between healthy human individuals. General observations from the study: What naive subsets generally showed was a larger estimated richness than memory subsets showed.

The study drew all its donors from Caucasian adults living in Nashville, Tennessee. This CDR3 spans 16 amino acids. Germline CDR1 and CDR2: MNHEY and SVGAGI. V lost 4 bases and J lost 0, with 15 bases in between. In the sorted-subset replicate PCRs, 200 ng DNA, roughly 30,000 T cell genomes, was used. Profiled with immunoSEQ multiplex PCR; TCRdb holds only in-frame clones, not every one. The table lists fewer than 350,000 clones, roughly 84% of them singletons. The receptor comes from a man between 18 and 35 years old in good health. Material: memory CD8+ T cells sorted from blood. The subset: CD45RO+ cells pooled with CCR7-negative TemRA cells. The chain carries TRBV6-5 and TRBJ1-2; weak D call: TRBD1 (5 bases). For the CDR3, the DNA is TGTGCCAGCAGTTTCTCATGGACATATACTAACTATGGCTACACCTTC. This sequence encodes CASSFSWTYTNYGYTF.